This T cell receptor (beta chain) came from a study of graft-versus-host responses after intestinal transplantation. Whole-study context: Transplants given to recipients were multivisceral, liver-intestinal, or isolated intestinal.

With respect to this clone: What it recognizes is unknown.

Only in-frame clones appear in the TCRdb table, and some are missing; sequencing was by immunoSEQ multiplex PCR. The sample includes about 100,000 clones, less than 90% of them seen just once. Study-level results: Early post-transplant declines in HvG were associated with peak levels of circulating GvH clones.

Germline-derived CDR1 and CDR2 are SGHTA and FQGTGA. V lost 2 bases to trimming and J lost 4 bases; unmatched junction nucleotides: 9. The CDR3 has 17 amino acids. This rearrangement joins TRBV7-3 to TRBJ2-2; 8 bases line up with TRBD1. The clonotype was recovered from a human donor who was the organ donor for an intestinal transplant. The specimen comprised unstimulated CD4+ T cells sorted from spleen or lymph node cells, sampled before transplant. CDR3 sequence reads: CASSLFRAGGVTGELFF. CDR3 nucleotide sequence: TGTGCCAGCAGCTTATTTCGGGCAGGGGGCGTCACCGGGGAGCTGTTTTTT.